The 23 T cell receptor beta chains below come from one sample, sequenced in a study of blood T cell repertoires in COVID-19. Sequencing was performed with immunoSEQ multiplex PCR; in TCRdb, only in-frame clones are kept and a portion is missing. The repertoire holds approximately 350,000 clones, with 83% as singletons. The sequencing input was peripheral blood. All receptors come from a man aged 25-45 years with active or convalescent COVID-19.

The rearrangement uses TRBV19 and TRBJ2-7, with D perhaps TRBD2 (6 bases). Trimming removed 6 bases from V and 0 bases from J, with 15 bases in between. CDR1 and CDR2 (germline): LNHDA, SQIVND (reference sequence). This CDR3 contains 15 residues. CDR3 region: CASSPGTGSSYEQYF. The DNA of the CDR3 is TGTGCCAGTAGCCCCGGGACTGGAAGCTCCTACGAGCAGTACTTC.

The gene calls are TRBV7-9 and TRBJ1-2; tentative D call: TRBD1 (5 bases). CDR3 length equals 15 residues. Trimming pared 1 base from V and 7 bases from J, leaving 16 bases between. In germline, CDR1 is SEHNR, CDR2 FQNEAQ (reference sequence). The CDR3 nucleotides read TGTGCCAGCAGCTTAGAGGACGGGACTCCCGTTGGCTACACCTTC. Residues: CASSLEDGTPVGYTF. Filled out from reference TRBV7-9 and TRBJ1-2, the complete variable domain reads DTGVSQNPRHKITKRGQNVTFRCDPISEHNRLYWYRQTLGQGPEFLTYFQNEAQLEKSRLLSDRFSAERPKGSFSTLEIQRTEQGDSAMYLCASSLEDGTPVGYTFGSGTRLTVV.

In its sample, this clone was seen once. V usage is TRBV4-1 and J usage is TRBJ1-2, with 8 bases fitting TRBD1. This CDR3 is 15 amino acids long. The trim removed 0 bases at V and 4 bases at J, leaving 4 bases unmatched. In germline, CDR1 is MGHRA, CDR2 YSYEKL. CDR3 region: CASSQDQGQVYGYTF. In DNA, the CDR3 is TGCGCCAGCAGCCAAGATCAGGGACAGGTCTATGGCTACACCTTC.

The chain has TRBV13 and TRBJ2-1; the match to TRBD2 covers 12 bases. V was pared by 5 bases and J by 7 bases, with 6 bases of the junction left unmatched. This CDR3 region has 15 residues. Germline assignment: CDR1 PRHDT and CDR2 FYEKMQ (reference sequence). CDR3 in DNA: TGTGCCAGCAGCACACGACTAGCGGGGGTTAATGAGCAGTTCTTC. Protein: CASSTRLAGVNEQFF.

The chain couples TRBV7-9 to TRBJ2-2, with 12 positions matching TRBD2. V was pared by 5 bases and J by 4 bases, with 2 bases of the junction left unmatched. Germline-derived CDR1 and CDR2 are SEHNR and FQNEAQ (reference sequence). The CDR3 sequence is 15 residues long. The CDR3 region has the DNA TGTGCCAGCAGCCCGGGACTAGCGGGCACCGGGGAGCTGTTTTTT. It is translated as CASSPGLAGTGELFF. Complete variable domain (other parts from reference TRBV7-9 and TRBJ2-2): DTGVSQNPRHKITKRGQNVTFRCDPISEHNRLYWYRQTLGQGPEFLTYFQNEAQLEKSRLLSDRFSAERPKGSFSTLEIQRTEQGDSAMYLCASSPGLAGTGELFFGEGSRLTVL.

J is TRBJ2-7 and V is TRBV7-3; D might be TRBD1 (5 bases). The ends were cut back, 2 bases at V and 0 bases at J, with 11 bases in the middle. This CDR3 region has 15 residues. Per the germline V gene, CDR1 is SGHTA and CDR2 is FQGTGA. The CDR3 DNA follows: TGTGCCAGCAGCTTACAGGGCCCGGGCTCCTACGAGCAGTACTTC. Its protein product is CASSLQGPGSYEQYF.

The genes are TRBV30 and TRBJ2-5, with TRBD2 matching 12 bases. CDR3 length equals 14 residues. The germline gives CDR1 GTSNPN, CDR2 SVGIG (reference sequence). The J segment lost 5 bases and the V segment lost 3 bases, leaving 4 bases of the junction unmatched. CDR3 sequence reads: CAWRLAGGEETQYF. CDR3 DNA: TGTGCCTGGAGACTAGCGGGAGGAGAGGAGACCCAGTACTTC. The whole variable domain, remainder taken from reference TRBV30 and TRBJ2-5, is SQTIHQWPATLVQPVGSPLSLECTVEGTSNPNLYWYRQAAGRGLQLLFYSVGIGQISSEVPQNLSASRPQDRQFILSSKKLLLSDSGFYLCAWRLAGGEETQYFGPGTRLLVL.

This clone was picked up one time. This rearrangement joins TRBV28 to TRBJ1-2; tentative D call: TRBD1 (5 bases). The V end was cut by 4 bases, the J end by 8 bases, with 11 bases between. Germline V gene sequence: CDR1 MDHEN, CDR2 SYDVKM. This CDR3 has 12 residues. This chain's CDR3 is CASSSGGSGYTF. CDR3 nucleotides: TGTGCCAGCAGTTCGGGGGGAAGCGGCTACACCTTC.

The genes are TRBV6-5 and TRBJ2-7; 7 bases are shared with TRBD1. Germline CDR1 is MNHEY and CDR2 is SVGAGI. The J segment lost 0 bases and the V segment lost 6 bases, leaving 5 bases of the junction unmatched. This CDR3 has 14 amino acids. The CDR3 DNA is TGTGCCAGCAGCTTGACAGGGCTCTCCTACGAGCAGTACTTC. Translating it yields CASSLTGLSYEQYF.

The V and J genes are TRBV4-1 and TRBJ2-3; 7 positions match TRBD1. Losses at the gene ends were 8 bases for V and 2 bases for J; bases not matched to a gene: 10. CDR3 size: 15 residues. Germline CDR1 and CDR2: MGHRA and YSYEKL. Written as DNA, the CDR3 is TGCGCCAGCGGAAAAAGGGACAGTTCCACAGATACGCAGTATTTT. Amino acids: CASGKRDSSTDTQYF.

This clone was detected many times. The J gene is TRBJ2-4, the V gene TRBV19; D possibly corresponds to TRBD2 (6 bases). The CDR3 runs to 16 residues. Germline CDR1 is LNHDA and CDR2 is SQIVND (reference sequence). Trimming stripped 5 bases from V and 3 bases from J, with 17 bases between. This CDR3 is CASSSPGEVGKNIQYF. CDR3 nucleotides: TGTGCCAGTAGTTCGCCGGGGGAGGTAGGCAAAAACATTCAGTACTTC.

On this clone: At the DNA level, this CDR3 is encoded by other sequences in the same sample as well. V usage is TRBV4-1 and J usage is TRBJ2-7; TRBD1 aligns across 11 bases. Germline CDR1 MGHRA, CDR2 YSYEKL. The CDR3 spans 15 residues. With 0 bases clipped from V and 7 bases from J, the junction kept 5 bases outside the gene matches. The CDR3 loop is CASSQDWDRGLEQYF. CDR3 DNA: TGCGCCAGCAGCCAAGATTGGGACAGGGGGTTAGAGCAGTACTTC.

The chain couples TRBV4-1 to TRBJ2-7; 12 bases map to TRBD2. The CDR3 is made up of 20 amino acids. Trimming cost V 0 bases and J 4 bases; bases outside gene matches: 16. The V gene's germline CDR1 is MGHRA and CDR2 YSYEKL. This chain's CDR3 is CASSQDAALAGGRTTYEQYF. The CDR3, as DNA: TGCGCCAGCAGCCAAGATGCGGCACTAGCGGGAGGCAGAACCACTTACGAGCAGTACTTC.

V usage is TRBV11-3 and J usage is TRBJ2-1; D call uncertain. Germline lookup yields CDR1 SGHNT and CDR2 YENEEA. Trimming pared 7 bases from V and 6 bases from J, leaving 7 bases between. The CDR3 covers 11 residues. CDR3 amino acids: CASTRGNEQFF. CDR3 DNA: TGTGCCAGCACCCGAGGCAATGAGCAGTTCTTC.

The rearrangement links TRBV11-3 to TRBJ1-2; 7 positions match TRBD1. Germline V gene sequence: CDR1 SGHNT, CDR2 YENEEA. CDR3 size: 16 residues. V lost 4 bases to trimming and J lost 8 bases; unmatched junction nucleotides: 16. Here the CDR3 DNA reads TGTGCCAGCAGCTCGTTGGGGACAGCGGATCGGGGCGGCTACACCTTC. As protein: CASSSLGTADRGGYTF.

The chain employs TRBV28 and TRBJ2-1, with 10 nucleotides matching TRBD2. This CDR3 has 17 amino acids. V was clipped by 5 bases and J by 2 bases; unmatched bases: 9. Looked up from germline, CDR1 is MDHEN and CDR2 is SYDVKM. The CDR3 bases are TGTGCCAGCAGTCCAGCTGTCGGGACTAGCGCCTACAATGAGCAGTTCTTC. Translated, it gives CASSPAVGTSAYNEQFF. The entire variable domain, with the rest obtained from reference TRBV28 and TRBJ2-1, is as follows: DVKVTQSSRYLVKRTGEKVFLECVQDMDHENMFWYRQDPGLGLRLIYFSYDVKMKEKGDIPEGYSVSREKKERFSLILESASTNQTSMYLCASSPAVGTSAYNEQFFGPGTRLTVL.

The chain carries TRBV24-1 and TRBJ1-2; D call uncertain. Germline CDR1 reads KGHDR; CDR2 reads SFDVKD. The CDR3 runs 13 residues. V was pared by 5 bases and J by 6 bases, with 12 bases between. The CDR3 sequence: CATSVPGTDGYTF. CDR3 sequence (DNA): TGTGCCACCAGTGTCCCAGGCACGGATGGCTACACCTTC.

The chain combines TRBV6-2 or TRBV6-3 with TRBJ1-5; D is unclear. Deletions cut 2 bases from V and 2 bases from J, with 10 bases between. The germline V gene has CDR1 MNHEY and CDR2 SVGEGT. The CDR3 has 15 amino acids. The CDR3 nucleotides read TGTGCCAGCAGTTACACCAGGCAGGGCAATCAGCCCCAGCATTTT. This gives the protein CASSYTRQGNQPQHF.

The chain recombines TRBV14 with TRBJ1-1; tentative D call: TRBD1 (5 bases). The germline CDR1 and CDR2 sequences are SGHDN and FVKESK. V was trimmed by 0 bases and J by 4 bases, leaving 15 bases between them. CDR3 length: 16 amino acids. The CDR3 region is CASSQDRPGGPTEAFF. The CDR3 DNA follows: TGTGCCAGCAGCCAAGATAGGCCGGGGGGACCCACTGAAGCTTTCTTT. Supplemented by reference TRBV14 and TRBJ1-1, the full variable domain reads EAGVTQFPSHSVIEKGQTVTLRCDPISGHDNLYWYRRVMGKEIKFLLHFVKESKQDESGMPNNRFLAERTGGTYSTLKVQPAELEDSGVYFCASSQDRPGGPTEAFFGQGTRLTVV.

The chain joins TRBV18 to TRBJ2-7, with 11 bases identical to TRBD1. V shed 3 bases and J 3 bases; nucleotides not matched to a gene: 1. Germline loops: CDR1 KGHSH, CDR2 LQKENI. This CDR3 has 14 amino acids. This CDR3 reads CASSPGTGGYEQYF. The CDR3 coding sequence is TGTGCCAGCTCACCCGGGACAGGGGGCTACGAGCAGTACTTC.

The CDR3 here is CATSGTSGADEQFF. The DNA for the CDR3 is TGTGCCACCAGTGGGACTAGCGGGGCAGATGAGCAGTTCTTC. This sequence joins TRBV24-1 and TRBJ2-1, with 12 positions matching TRBD2. CDR3 length: 14 amino acids. After removal of 5 bases from V and 8 bases from J, the junction contained 3 bases not matched to a gene. CDR1 and CDR2 (germline): KGHDR, SFDVKD.

The chain couples TRBV15 to TRBJ2-7; a weak D match, TRBD1 (6 bases). Trimming took off 7 bases at V and 5 bases at J, with 15 bases between the two ends. In germline, CDR1 is LNHNV, CDR2 YYDKDF (reference sequence). The CDR3 has 13 residues. The CDR3 DNA sequence: TGTGCCACCAAGAAGGGCCAGGGGCACGAGCAGTACTTC. Its protein product is CATKKGQGHEQYF. Together with reference TRBV15 and TRBJ2-7, the CDR3 gives the full variable domain: DAMVIQNPRYQVTQFGKPVTLSCSQTLNHNVMYWYQQKSSQAPKLLFHYYDKDFNNEADTPDNFQSRRPNTSFCFLDIRSPGLGDTAMYLCATKKGQGHEQYFGPGTRLTVT.

The V call is TRBV24-1, the J call TRBJ2-5, with D possibly matching TRBD2 (5 bases). In germline, CDR1 is KGHDR, CDR2 SFDVKD. V lost 3 bases and J 5 bases, leaving 18 bases between the germline ends. The CDR3 is made up of 16 amino acids. The CDR3: CATSDTRVAPAETQYF. DNA of the CDR3: TGTGCCACCAGTGATACGCGGGTAGCTCCGGCGGAGACCCAGTACTTC.